This T cell receptor (beta chain) was found in a study of human T cells and chemical hapten exposure. As for the study in general: Per-sample TCR yield variability stemmed mainly from small pooled library volume differences.

There are many counts of this clonotype. Its antigen is unknown. Time point defined: healthy volunteer bleed at 6 weeks. Whole blood that had not been fractionated was the source of extracted total RNA. CDR1 and CDR2 from the germline V gene are MDHEN and SYDVKM. V was clipped by 2 bases and J by 2 bases; unmatched bases: 9. The CDR3 covers 16 residues. Study-level findings and limits: There was no change with DPC sensitization in TCRs above 1 in 1000 frequency.

Unique molecular identifiers were affixed to discrete cDNA molecules within the library. Per the study methods: Sample-level TCR yields exhibited a median of about 96,000, with a range of roughly 20,000 to 700,000. One entry per CDR3 protein results from TCRdb running MiXCR on the RACE reads. The V and J calls here are based on TCRdb, not the publication. This sample has about 37,000 distinct CDR3 sequences, with roughly 5% found just once. J is TRBJ2-7 and V is TRBV28, with 7 bases aligning to TRBD2. The sample comprised whole blood. This clonotype was obtained from a human donor in good health. Some clones in this sample may be carry-over from other donors' samples. The CDR3 region has the DNA TGTGCCAGCAGTTTACCGACTAGCAGTCCCACCTACGAGCAGTACTTC. Translation: CASSLPTSSPTYEQYF.